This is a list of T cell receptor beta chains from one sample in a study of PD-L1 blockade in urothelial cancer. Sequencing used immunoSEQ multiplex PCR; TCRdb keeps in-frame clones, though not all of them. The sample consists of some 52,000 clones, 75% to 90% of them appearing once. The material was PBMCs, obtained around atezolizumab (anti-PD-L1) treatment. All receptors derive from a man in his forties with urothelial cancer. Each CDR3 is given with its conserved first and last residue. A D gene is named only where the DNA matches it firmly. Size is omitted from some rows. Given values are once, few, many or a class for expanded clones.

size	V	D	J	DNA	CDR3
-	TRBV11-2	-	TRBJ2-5	TGTGCCAGCAGCTTAAGGCAGGGACAAGAGACCCAGTACTTC	CASSLRQGQETQYF
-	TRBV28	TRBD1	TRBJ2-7	TGTGCCAGCAGTTTATTCTTTTCCGGGACAGGGCCCTACGAGCAGTACTTC	CASSLFFSGTGPYEQYF
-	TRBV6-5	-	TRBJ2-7	TGTGCCAGCAAGCGTTCCGACTCCTACGAGCAGTACTTC	CASKRSDSYEQYF
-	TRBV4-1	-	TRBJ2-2	TGCGCCAGCAGCCAACTTTTAACCGGGGAGCTGTTTTTT	CASSQLLTGELFF
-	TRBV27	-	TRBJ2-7	TGTGCCAGCAGTTCGACAGGTAACCACGAGCAGTACTTC	CASSSTGNHEQYF
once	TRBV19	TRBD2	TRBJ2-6	TGTGCCAGTAGGAGTCCGGGACTAGCGGCAGGGGCCAACGTCCTGACTTTC	CASRSPGLAAGANVLTF
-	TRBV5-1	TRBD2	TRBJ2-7	TGCGCCAGCAGCTCCAACCCCGGGACTAGCACCAGCGAGCAGTACTTC	CASSSNPGTSTSEQYF
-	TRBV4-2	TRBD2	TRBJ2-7	TGTGCCAGCAGCCCGGGACTAGACGGCGAGCAGTACTTC	CASSPGLDGEQYF
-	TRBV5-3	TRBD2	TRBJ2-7	TGTGCCAGAAGCTTGGGTGGGCGGACTAGCGTGGAGGAGCAGTACTTC	CARSLGGRTSVEEQYF
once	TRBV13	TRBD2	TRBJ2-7	TGTGCCAGCAGCGAAACTAGCGGGGCTTCCTACGAGCAGTACTTC	CASSETSGASYEQYF
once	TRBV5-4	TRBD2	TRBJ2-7	TGTGCCAGCAGCCGTAGGGGCGGGAGGGGAACCTACGAGCAGTACTTC	CASSRRGGRGTYEQYF
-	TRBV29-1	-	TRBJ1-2	TGCAGCGTGGGTGGACAACCGAACTATGGCTACACCTTC	CSVGGQPNYGYTF
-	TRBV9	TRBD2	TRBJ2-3	TGTGCCAGCAGCGGTAGCGGGAGTGCAGATACGCAGTATTTT	CASSGSGSADTQYF
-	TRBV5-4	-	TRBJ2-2	TGTGCCAGCAGCTTGGGCGGAGGGTCGGGTTGGGGCTCCGGAGAGCTGTTTTTT	CASSLGGGSGWGSGELFF
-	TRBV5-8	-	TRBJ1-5	TGTGCCAGCAGCTTGTGGGGGGGCGGTAATCAGCCCCAGCATTTT	CASSLWGGGNQPQHF
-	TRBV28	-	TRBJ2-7	TGTGCCAGCAGTTTCGGTCGGGACTACGAGCAGTACTTC	CASSFGRDYEQYF